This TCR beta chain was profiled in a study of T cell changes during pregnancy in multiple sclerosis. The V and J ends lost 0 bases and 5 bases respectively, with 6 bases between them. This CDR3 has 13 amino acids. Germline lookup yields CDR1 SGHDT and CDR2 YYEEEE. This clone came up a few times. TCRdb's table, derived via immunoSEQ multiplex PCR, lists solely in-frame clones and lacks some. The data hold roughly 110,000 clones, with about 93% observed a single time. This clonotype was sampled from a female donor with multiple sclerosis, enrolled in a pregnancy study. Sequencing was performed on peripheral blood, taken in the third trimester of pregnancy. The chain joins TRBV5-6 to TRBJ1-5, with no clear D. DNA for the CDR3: TGTGCCAGCAGCTTGGCAGGTGATCAGCCCCAGCATTTT. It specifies CASSLAGDQPQHF.